This T cell receptor beta chain stems from a study of blood T cell repertoires in COVID-19. For the study at large: Acute and convalescent COVID-19 samples came from the United States, Italy and Spain. PBMCs, B-cell-depleted T cells, or T cells provided the cDNA or gDNA that made up the material.

The method was immunoSEQ multiplex PCR; TCRdb's version includes in-frame clones alone and lacks a portion of them. This table has some 180,000 clones, roughly 80% appearing once. The CDR3 has 15 residues. Germline V CDR1 and CDR2: SGHDN, FVKESK. The V and J ends lost 0 bases and 3 bases respectively, with 8 bases between them. Seattle's cohort entered during active infection and was followed longitudinally. The sample comprised peripheral blood. The receptor comes from a woman aged 40 to 50 with COVID-19, enrolled during active disease. This sequence joins TRBV14 and TRBJ2-2; the D is unclear. CDR3 residues: CASSQERLDTGELFF. CDR3 DNA: TGTGCCAGCAGCCAAGAGAGACTTGACACCGGGGAGCTGTTTTTT.